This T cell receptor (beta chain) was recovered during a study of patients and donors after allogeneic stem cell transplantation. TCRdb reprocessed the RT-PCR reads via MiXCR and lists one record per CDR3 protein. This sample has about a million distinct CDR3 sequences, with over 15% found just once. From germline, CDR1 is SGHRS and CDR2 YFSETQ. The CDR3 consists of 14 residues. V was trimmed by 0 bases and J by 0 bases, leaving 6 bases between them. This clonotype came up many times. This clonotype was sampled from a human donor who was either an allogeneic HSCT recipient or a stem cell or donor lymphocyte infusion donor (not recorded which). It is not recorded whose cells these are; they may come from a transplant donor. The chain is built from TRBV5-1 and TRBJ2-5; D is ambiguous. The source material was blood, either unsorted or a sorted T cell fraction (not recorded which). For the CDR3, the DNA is TGCGCCAGCAGCTTGGTTTGGTACCAAGAGACCCAGTACTTC. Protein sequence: CASSLVWYQETQYF.